Given below is one T cell receptor (beta chain) in context. Every bit of the isolated RNA underwent reverse transcription, so sequencing read expressed TCRB transcripts. Profiled with immunoSEQ multiplex PCR; TCRdb holds only in-frame clones, not every one. The sample includes roughly 230,000 clones, 9.6% of them seen just once. These data are taken from a study of beta chain features in type 1 diabetes. CDR3 size: 14 residues. With V trimmed by 5 bases and J by 1 base, 5 bases remained unmatched. Germline V gene sequence: CDR1 SGHNT, CDR2 YYREEE (reference sequence). Sequencing input: naive CD4+ T cells from blood. The clonotype originates from a woman under 30 in good health. This chain uses TRBV5-4 with TRBJ2-5; 7 positions match TRBD1. CDR3 in amino acids: CASRQGQTQETQYF. CDR3 DNA sequence: TGTGCCAGCAGGCAGGGACAGACCCAAGAGACCCAGTACTTC.